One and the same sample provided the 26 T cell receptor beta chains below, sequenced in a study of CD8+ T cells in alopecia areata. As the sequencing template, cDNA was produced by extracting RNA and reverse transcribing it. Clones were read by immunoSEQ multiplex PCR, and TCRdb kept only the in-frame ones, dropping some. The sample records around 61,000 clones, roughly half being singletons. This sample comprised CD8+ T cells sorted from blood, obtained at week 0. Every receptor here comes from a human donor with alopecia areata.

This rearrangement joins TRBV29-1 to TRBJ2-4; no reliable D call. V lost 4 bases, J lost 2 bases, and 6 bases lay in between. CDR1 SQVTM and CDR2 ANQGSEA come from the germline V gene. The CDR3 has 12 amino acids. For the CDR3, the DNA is TGCAGCGTTGTCGGGCCCAAAAACATTCAGTACTTC. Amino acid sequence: CSVVGPKNIQYF.

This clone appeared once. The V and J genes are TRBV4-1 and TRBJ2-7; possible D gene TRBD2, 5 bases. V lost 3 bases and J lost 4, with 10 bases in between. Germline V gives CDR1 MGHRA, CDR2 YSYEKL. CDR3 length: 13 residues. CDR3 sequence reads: CASSQGVLYEQYF. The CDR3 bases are TGCGCCAGCAGCCAGGGAGTTCTTTACGAGCAGTACTTC.

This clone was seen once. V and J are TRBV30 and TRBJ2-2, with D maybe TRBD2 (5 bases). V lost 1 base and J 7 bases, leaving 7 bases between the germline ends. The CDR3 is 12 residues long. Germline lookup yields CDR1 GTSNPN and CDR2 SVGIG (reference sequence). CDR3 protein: CAWSARDGELFF. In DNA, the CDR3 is TGTGCCTGGAGTGCGAGGGACGGGGAGCTGTTTTTT.

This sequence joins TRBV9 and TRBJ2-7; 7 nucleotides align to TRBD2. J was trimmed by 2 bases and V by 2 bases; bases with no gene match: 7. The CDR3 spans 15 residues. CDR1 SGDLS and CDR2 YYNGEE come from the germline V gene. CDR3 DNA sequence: TGTGCCAGCAGCGTGGGAAGCGGGACGGCCTACGAGCAGTACTTC. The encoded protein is CASSVGSGTAYEQYF. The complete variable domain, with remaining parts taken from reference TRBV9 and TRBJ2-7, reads DSGVTQTPKHLITATGQRVTLRCSPRSGDLSVYWYQQSLDQGLQFLIQYYNGEERAKGNILERFSAQQFPDLHSELNLSSLELGDSALYFCASSVGSGTAYEQYFGPGTRLTVT.

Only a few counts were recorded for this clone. The CDR3 DNA follows: TGCAGCCCCATTCCCCAGGCAGGTAGCAATCAGCCCCAGCATTTT. It yields the protein CSPIPQAGSNQPQHF. The chain carries TRBV29-1 and TRBJ1-5; D unclear. Trimming shortened V by 8 bases and J by 0 bases, and 17 bases separated the two germline ends. CDR1 is SQVTM, CDR2 ANQGSEA, per germline. The CDR3 sequence is 15 residues long.

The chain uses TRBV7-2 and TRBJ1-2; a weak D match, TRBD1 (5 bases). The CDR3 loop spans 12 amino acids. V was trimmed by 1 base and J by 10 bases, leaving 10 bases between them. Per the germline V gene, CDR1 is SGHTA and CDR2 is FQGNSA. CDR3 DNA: TGTGCCAGCAGCTTAGGTTCGGGGGACTACACCTTC. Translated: CASSLGSGDYTF. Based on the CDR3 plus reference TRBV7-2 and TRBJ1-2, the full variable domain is GAGVSQSPSNKVTEKGKDVELRCDPISGHTALYWYRQSLGQGLEFLIYFQGNSAPDKSGLPSDRFSAERTGGSVSTLTIQRTQQEDSAVYLCASSLGSGDYTFGSGTRLTVV.

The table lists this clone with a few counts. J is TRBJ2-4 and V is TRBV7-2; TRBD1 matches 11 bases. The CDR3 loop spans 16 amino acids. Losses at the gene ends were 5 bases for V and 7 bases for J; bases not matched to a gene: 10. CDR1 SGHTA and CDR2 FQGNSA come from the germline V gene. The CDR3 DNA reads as TGTGCCAGCAGCCCGGATGCTGGGACAGGGGGGAACATTCAGTACTTC. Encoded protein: CASSPDAGTGGNIQYF.

The DNA for the CDR3 is TGTGCCAGCAGCCCGGAGGCGGGTTACAATGAGCAGTTCTTC. It specifies CASSPEAGYNEQFF. V gene TRBV2 combines with J gene TRBJ2-1; a possible D gene is TRBD2 (5 bases). Deletions cut 6 bases from V and 4 bases from J, with 13 bases between. CDR3 length equals 14 residues. Germline V gene sequence: CDR1 SNHLY, CDR2 FYNNEI.

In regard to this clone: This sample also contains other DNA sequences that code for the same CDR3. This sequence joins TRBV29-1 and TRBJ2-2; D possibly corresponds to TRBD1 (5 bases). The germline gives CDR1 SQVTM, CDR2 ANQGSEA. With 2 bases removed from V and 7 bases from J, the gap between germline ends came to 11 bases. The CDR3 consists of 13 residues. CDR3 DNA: TGCAGCGTTGAACAAGGGGTTTTCGGGGAGCTGTTTTTT. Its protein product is CSVEQGVFGELFF.

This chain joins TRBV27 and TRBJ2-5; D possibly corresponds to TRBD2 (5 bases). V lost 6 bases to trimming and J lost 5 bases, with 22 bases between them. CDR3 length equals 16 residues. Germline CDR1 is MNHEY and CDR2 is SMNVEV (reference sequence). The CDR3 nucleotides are TGTGCCAGCAGCATCCGGGGTTATGGCCTAGAGGAGACCCAGTACTTC. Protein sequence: CASSIRGYGLEETQYF.

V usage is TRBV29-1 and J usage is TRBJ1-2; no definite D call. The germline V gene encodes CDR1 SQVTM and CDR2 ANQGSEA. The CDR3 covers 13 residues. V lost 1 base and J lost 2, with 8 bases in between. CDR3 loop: CSVEGHYNYGYTF. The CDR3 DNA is TGCAGCGTTGAAGGACACTACAACTATGGCTACACCTTC.

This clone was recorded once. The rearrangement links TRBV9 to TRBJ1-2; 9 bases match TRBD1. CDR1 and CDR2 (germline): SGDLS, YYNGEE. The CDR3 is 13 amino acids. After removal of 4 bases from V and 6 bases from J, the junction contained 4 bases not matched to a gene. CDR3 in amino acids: CASSRRTGDGYTF. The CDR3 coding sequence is TGTGCCAGCAGCAGGCGGACAGGGGATGGCTACACCTTC.

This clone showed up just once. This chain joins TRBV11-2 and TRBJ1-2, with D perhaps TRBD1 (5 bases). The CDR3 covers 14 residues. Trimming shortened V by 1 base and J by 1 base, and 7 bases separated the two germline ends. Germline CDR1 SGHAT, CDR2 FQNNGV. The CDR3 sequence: CASSLGGVNYGYTF. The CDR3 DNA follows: TGTGCCAGCAGCTTAGGGGGGGTTAACTATGGCTACACCTTC.

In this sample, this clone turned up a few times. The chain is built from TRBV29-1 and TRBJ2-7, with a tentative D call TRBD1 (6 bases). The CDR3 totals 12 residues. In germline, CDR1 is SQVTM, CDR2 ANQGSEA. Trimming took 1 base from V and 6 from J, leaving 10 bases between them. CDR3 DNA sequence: TGCAGCGTTGAAGTTCTAGGGGGCGAGCAGTACTTC. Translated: CSVEVLGGEQYF.

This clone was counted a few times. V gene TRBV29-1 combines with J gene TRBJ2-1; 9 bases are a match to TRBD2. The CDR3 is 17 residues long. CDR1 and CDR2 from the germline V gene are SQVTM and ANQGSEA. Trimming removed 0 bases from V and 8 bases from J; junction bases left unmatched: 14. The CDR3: CSVEDHGGRASSDEQFF. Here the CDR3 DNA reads TGCAGCGTTGAAGATCATGGCGGGAGGGCCTCCAGCGATGAGCAGTTCTTC.

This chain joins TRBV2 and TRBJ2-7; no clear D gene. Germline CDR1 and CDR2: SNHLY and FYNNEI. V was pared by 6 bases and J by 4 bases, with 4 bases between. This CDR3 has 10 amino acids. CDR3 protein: CASRSYEQYF. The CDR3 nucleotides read TGTGCCAGCAGGTCATACGAGCAGTACTTC. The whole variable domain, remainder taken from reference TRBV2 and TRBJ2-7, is EPEVTQTPSHQVTQMGQEVILRCVPISNHLYFYWYRQILGQKVEFLVSFYNNEISEKSEIFDDQFSVERPDGSNFTLKIRSTKLEDSAMYFCASRSYEQYFGPGTRLTVT.

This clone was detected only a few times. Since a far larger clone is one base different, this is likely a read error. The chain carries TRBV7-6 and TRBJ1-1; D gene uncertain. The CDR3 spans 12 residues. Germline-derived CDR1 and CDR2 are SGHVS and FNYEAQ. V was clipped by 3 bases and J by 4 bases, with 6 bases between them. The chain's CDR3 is CASSFGTTEAFF. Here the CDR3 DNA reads TGTGCCAGCAGCTTCGGAACCACTGAAGCTTTCTTT.

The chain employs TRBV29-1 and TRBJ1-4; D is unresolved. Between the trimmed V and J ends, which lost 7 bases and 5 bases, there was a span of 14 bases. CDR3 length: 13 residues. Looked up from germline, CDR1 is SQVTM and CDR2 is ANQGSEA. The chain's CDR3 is CSAMTATNEKLFF. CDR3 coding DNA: TGCAGCGCCATGACGGCGACGAATGAAAAACTGTTTTTT.

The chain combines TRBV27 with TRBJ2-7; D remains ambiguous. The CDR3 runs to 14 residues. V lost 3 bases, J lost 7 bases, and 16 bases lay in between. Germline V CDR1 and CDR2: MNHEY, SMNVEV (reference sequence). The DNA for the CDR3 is TGTGCCAGCAGTTTGGGGTCCCGAATGGTAGAGCAGTACTTC. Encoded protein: CASSLGSRMVEQYF.

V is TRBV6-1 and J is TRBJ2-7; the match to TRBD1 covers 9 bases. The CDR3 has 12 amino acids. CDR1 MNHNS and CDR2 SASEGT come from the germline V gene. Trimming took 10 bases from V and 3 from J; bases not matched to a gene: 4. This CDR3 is CATRQGDYEQYF. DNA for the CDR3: TGTGCCACGCGACAGGGGGACTACGAGCAGTACTTC.

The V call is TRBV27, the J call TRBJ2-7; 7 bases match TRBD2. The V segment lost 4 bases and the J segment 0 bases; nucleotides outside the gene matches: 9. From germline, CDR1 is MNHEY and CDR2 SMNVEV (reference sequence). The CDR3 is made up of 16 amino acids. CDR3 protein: CASSSSGTKSSYEQYF. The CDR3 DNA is TGTGCCAGCAGTTCATCCGGGACTAAGAGCTCCTACGAGCAGTACTTC.

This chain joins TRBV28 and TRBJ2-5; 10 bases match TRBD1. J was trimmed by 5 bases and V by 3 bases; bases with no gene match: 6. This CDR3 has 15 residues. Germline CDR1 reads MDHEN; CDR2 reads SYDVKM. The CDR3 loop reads CASSFDRGRPETQYF. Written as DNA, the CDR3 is TGTGCCAGCAGTTTTGACAGGGGGCGCCCGGAGACCCAGTACTTC. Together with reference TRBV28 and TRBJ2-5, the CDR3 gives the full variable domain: DVKVTQSSRYLVKRTGEKVFLECVQDMDHENMFWYRQDPGLGLRLIYFSYDVKMKEKGDIPEGYSVSREKKERFSLILESASTNQTSMYLCASSFDRGRPETQYFGPGTRLLVL.

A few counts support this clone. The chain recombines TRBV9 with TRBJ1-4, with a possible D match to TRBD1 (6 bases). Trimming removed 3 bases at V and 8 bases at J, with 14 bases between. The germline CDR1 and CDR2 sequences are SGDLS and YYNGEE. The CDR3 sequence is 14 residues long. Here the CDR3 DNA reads TGTGCCAGCAGCGGCAGGGGCGCAGGGGAAAAACTGTTTTTT. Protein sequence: CASSGRGAGEKLFF.

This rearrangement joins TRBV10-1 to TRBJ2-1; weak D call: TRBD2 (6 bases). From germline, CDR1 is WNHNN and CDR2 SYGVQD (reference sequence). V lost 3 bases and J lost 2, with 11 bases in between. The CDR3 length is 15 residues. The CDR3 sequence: CASSDRRDPYNEQFF. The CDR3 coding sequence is TGCGCCAGCAGTGATCGGCGGGACCCCTACAATGAGCAGTTCTTC.

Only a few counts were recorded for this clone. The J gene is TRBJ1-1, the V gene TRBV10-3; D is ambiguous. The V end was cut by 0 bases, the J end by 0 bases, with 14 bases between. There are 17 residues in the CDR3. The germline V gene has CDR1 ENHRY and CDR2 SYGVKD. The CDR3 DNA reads TGTGCCATCAGTGAGTCGCGGGGTATCACCATGAACACTGAAGCTTTCTTT. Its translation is CAISESRGITMNTEAFF.

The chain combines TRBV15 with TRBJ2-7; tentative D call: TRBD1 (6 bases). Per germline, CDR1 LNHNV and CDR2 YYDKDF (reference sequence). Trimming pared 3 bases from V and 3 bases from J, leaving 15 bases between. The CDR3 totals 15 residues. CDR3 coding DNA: TGTGCCACCAGCAGTCCAGGGACAACCTACTACGAGCAGTACTTC. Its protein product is CATSSPGTTYYEQYF.